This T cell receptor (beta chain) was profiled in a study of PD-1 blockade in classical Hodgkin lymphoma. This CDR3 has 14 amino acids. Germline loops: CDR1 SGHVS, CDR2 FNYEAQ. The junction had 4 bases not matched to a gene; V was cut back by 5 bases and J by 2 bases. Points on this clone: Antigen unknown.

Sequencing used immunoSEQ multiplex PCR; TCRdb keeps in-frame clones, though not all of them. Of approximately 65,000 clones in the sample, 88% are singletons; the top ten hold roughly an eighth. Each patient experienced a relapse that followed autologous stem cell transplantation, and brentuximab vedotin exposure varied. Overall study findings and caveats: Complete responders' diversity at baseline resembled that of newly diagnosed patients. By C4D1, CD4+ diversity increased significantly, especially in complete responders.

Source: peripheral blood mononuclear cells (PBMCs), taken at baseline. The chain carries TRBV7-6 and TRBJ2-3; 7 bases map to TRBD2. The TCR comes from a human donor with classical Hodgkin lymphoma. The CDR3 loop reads CASSKRGITDTQYF. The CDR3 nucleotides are TGTGCCAGCAGCAAGCGGGGTATCACAGATACGCAGTATTTT.